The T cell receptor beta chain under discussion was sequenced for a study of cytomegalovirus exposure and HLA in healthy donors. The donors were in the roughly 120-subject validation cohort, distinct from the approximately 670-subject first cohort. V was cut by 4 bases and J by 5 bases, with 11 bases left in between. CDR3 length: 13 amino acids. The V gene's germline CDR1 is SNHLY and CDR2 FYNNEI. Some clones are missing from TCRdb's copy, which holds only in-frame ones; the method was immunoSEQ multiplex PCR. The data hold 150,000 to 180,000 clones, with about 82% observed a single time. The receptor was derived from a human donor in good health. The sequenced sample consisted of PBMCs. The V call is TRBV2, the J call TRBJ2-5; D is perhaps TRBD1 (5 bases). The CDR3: CASSGTGRETQYF. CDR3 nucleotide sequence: TGTGCCAGCAGTGGTACAGGCCGGGAGACCCAGTACTTC.